The present T cell receptor beta chain was sequenced within a study of shared clonotypes between healthy human individuals. Points from the study as a whole: Larger richness was generally estimated for naive than memory subsets.

Division of CD4+ cells produced a CD45RA+ naive subset and a CD45RA-negative memory subset. This clone has just a few counts. The antigen remains unidentified. The CDR3 spans 14 residues. Trimming removed 3 bases at V and 7 bases at J, with 13 bases between. CDR1 and CDR2 (germline): ENHRY, SYGVKD. Sorted subsets were amplified in replicate PCRs using 150 to 250 ng DNA, around 30,000 T cell genomes. The protocol was immunoSEQ multiplex PCR, while the TCRdb copy is restricted to in-frame clones and leaves out a portion. Among about 680,000 clones listed, roughly 78% were seen once. Sample: memory CD4+ T cells sorted from blood. Subset here: CD45RA-negative fraction. This TCR came from a young woman in good health. The chain has TRBV10-3 and TRBJ2-1; no firm D call. This chain's CDR3 is CAISDAVSQNEQFF. CDR3 DNA sequence: TGTGCCATCAGTGACGCGGTCAGCCAAAATGAGCAGTTCTTC.